These 19 T cell receptor beta chains came from one sample sequenced in a study of blood T cell repertoires in COVID-19 (dated by TCRdb to about 2020). Library prep was done by the immunoSEQ multiplex PCR assay. Imported from immuneACCESS, the table was reduced by TCRdb to in-frame sequences with V and J called. These copies leave out some clones; in studies compared against another copy, an unresolved V gene accounts for under half, and the cause of the remainder is not known. In all, the sample holds about 47,000 clones, and roughly 86% of those were seen once. 3% to 3.5% of the sample comes from the top ten. Sequencing was performed on peripheral blood. The origin of the receptors is a man aged 50-60 years with active COVID-19.

The rearrangement links TRBV12-5 to TRBJ2-1; TRBD2 aligns across 9 bases. Germline V CDR1 and CDR2: LGHNT, FRNRAP. V was clipped by 9 bases and J by 9 bases; unmatched bases: 12. The CDR3 runs 14 residues. CDR3 bases: TGTGCTAGCCGGTGGGCGGGGGGGCATGGTGAGCAGTTCTTC. Protein product: CASRWAGGHGEQFF.

The chain couples TRBV5-1 to TRBJ2-2, with 7 nucleotides matching TRBD1. Germline V gene lookup returns CDR1 SGHRS and CDR2 YFSETQ. The CDR3 contains 14 residues. V was clipped by 7 bases and J by 0 bases; unmatched bases: 3. The CDR3 coding sequence is TGCGCCAGCTCTGGACAGGCGAACACCGGGGAGCTGTTTTTT. It encodes CASSGQANTGELFF.

This sequence joins TRBV5-4 and TRBJ2-7, with 8 bases identical to TRBD2. The CDR3 runs to 16 residues. Germline V gene sequence: CDR1 SGHNT, CDR2 YYREEE (reference sequence). V was clipped by 4 bases and J by 2 bases; unmatched bases: 11. CDR3 residues: CASSALTGRGAYEQYF. In nucleotides, the CDR3 is TGTGCCAGCAGCGCCCTAACTGGGCGGGGGGCCTACGAGCAGTACTTC.

This chain joins TRBV7-3 and TRBJ2-3, with a weak D call TRBD2 (5 bases). This CDR3 is 13 amino acids long. Germline V gives CDR1 SGHTA, CDR2 FQGTGA. With 3 bases removed from V and 4 bases from J, the gap between germline ends came to 8 bases. CDR3 amino acids: CASSFTRADTQYF. The CDR3 nucleotides read TGTGCCAGCAGCTTTACTAGAGCAGATACGCAGTATTTT.

The sample holds a few counts of this clone. The chain employs TRBV7-8 and TRBJ2-7, with 7 bases aligning to TRBD2. The CDR3 is 16 amino acids. Trimming at V came to 0 bases and at J to 0 bases, leaving 5 bases not matched to a gene. CDR1 and CDR2 (germline): SGHVS, FQNEAQ. The CDR3 bases are TGTGCCAGCAGCTTAGCTCTAGCGGAGATCTCCTACGAGCAGTACTTC. Translated, it gives CASSLALAEISYEQYF.

The chain recombines TRBV6-6 with TRBJ2-5; D might be TRBD2 (6 bases). The germline V and J ends were trimmed by 2 bases and 5 bases, with 15 bases remaining between them. The CDR3 consists of 15 residues. CDR1 and CDR2 from the germline V gene are MNHNY and SVGAGI (reference sequence). The CDR3 protein is CASSYPPGGKETQYF. In DNA form, the CDR3 reads TGTGCCAGCAGTTACCCCCCAGGAGGGAAGGAGACCCAGTACTTC.

The V gene is TRBV7-6, the J gene TRBJ1-4; D might be TRBD1 (6 bases). Germline CDR1 and CDR2: SGHVS and FNYEAQ. The CDR3 sequence is 16 residues long. V was trimmed by 1 base and J by 7 bases, leaving 16 bases between them. The CDR3 nucleotides are TGTGCCAGCAGCTTAGGGGGATCGGGGGGCAGTGAAAAACTGTTTTTT. It translates to CASSLGGSGGSEKLFF. Looking up the rest from reference TRBV7-6 and TRBJ1-4 gives the full variable domain: GAGVSQSPRYKVTKRGQDVALRCDPISGHVSLYWYRQALGQGPEFLTYFNYEAQQDKSGLPNDRFSAERPEGSISTLTIQRTEQRDSAMYRCASSLGGSGGSEKLFFGSGTQLSVL.

The chain links TRBV5-1 to TRBJ2-1; TRBD2 matches 8 bases. CDR3 length: 16 amino acids. Germline V gene data show CDR1 as SGHRS and CDR2 as YFSETQ. The ends lost 0 bases at V and 6 bases at J; junction bases unmatched: 8. The DNA of the CDR3 is TGCGCCAGCAGCTTGGGGGGACTAGAGGGTCTCAATGAGCAGTTCTTC. Its protein product is CASSLGGLEGLNEQFF.

The chain is built from TRBV19 and TRBJ1-1; unclear D gene. The CDR3 runs to 14 residues. In germline, CDR1 is LNHDA, CDR2 SQIVND (reference sequence). Trimming left V 3 bases short and J 0 bases short, with 8 bases between. The CDR3 here is CASSISPLNTEAFF. The CDR3 nucleotides read TGTGCCAGTAGTATTTCCCCGTTGAACACTGAAGCTTTCTTT.

The rearrangement uses TRBV6-2 or TRBV6-3 and TRBJ1-5; tentatively, D is TRBD1 (5 bases). The CDR3 runs to 14 residues. V was trimmed by 5 bases and J by 7 bases, leaving 15 bases between them. Germline V gives CDR1 MNHEY, CDR2 SVGEGT. Written as DNA, the CDR3 is TGTGCCAGCAGTGACCTCCAATGGGGCCAGCCCCAGCATTTT. Protein sequence: CASSDLQWGQPQHF.

The rearrangement joins TRBV11-1 to TRBJ2-2; 9 bases fit TRBD1. The CDR3 extends over 16 amino acids. Germline assignment: CDR1 SGHAT and CDR2 FQDESV (reference sequence). Trimming took 5 bases from V and 5 from J; bases not matched to a gene: 9. CDR3 DNA sequence: TGTGCCAGCAGCCGGACGACAGGGGGTTTTACCGGGGAGCTGTTTTTT. Encoded protein: CASSRTTGGFTGELFF.

The chain carries TRBV6-5 and TRBJ2-7, with 7 bases identical to TRBD1. This CDR3 is 15 amino acids long. With 6 bases clipped from V and 0 bases from J, the junction kept 8 bases outside the gene matches. CDR1 and CDR2 (germline): MNHEY, SVGAGI. The CDR3 loop reads CASRGRDRFSYEQYF. The CDR3 nucleotides read TGTGCCAGCAGGGGTCGGGACAGATTCTCCTACGAGCAGTACTTC.

The chain joins TRBV5-4 to TRBJ2-1; 9 nucleotides line up with TRBD1. The CDR3 totals 15 residues. Germline V gene sequence: CDR1 SGHNT, CDR2 YYREEE (reference sequence). V was clipped by 4 bases and J by 7 bases; unmatched bases: 9. CDR3 region: CASSDRDRVGNEQFF. Here the CDR3 DNA reads TGTGCCAGCAGCGACCGGGACAGGGTTGGGAATGAGCAGTTCTTC.

In its sample, this clone was seen once. This chain uses TRBV6-6 with TRBJ1-2; D is possibly TRBD1 (5 bases). V lost 5 bases, J lost 7 bases, and 14 bases lay in between. The germline gives CDR1 MNHNY, CDR2 SVGAGI (reference sequence). The CDR3 consists of 13 residues. Written as DNA, the CDR3 is TGTGCCAGCAGTGCCAGGGTTGAGGCTGGCTACACCTTC. Amino acids: CASSARVEAGYTF.

The gene calls are TRBV19 and TRBJ2-7, with D unclear. V was trimmed by 5 bases and J by 3 bases, leaving 17 bases between them. Germline CDR1 reads LNHDA; CDR2 reads SQIVND (reference sequence). The CDR3 extends over 15 amino acids. The CDR3 bases are TGTGCCAGTAGTTCCCAGGTCCTCAGCAACTACGAGCAGTACTTC. It encodes CASSSQVLSNYEQYF.

V usage is TRBV2 and J usage is TRBJ1-2; unclear D gene. There are 12 residues in the CDR3. V was pared by 5 bases and J by 4 bases, with 8 bases between. From germline, CDR1 is SNHLY and CDR2 FYNNEI. The CDR3 reads CASSRPGYGYTF. CDR3 coding DNA: TGTGCCAGCAGTCGCCCCGGCTATGGCTACACCTTC.

The V and J genes are TRBV6-6 and TRBJ2-7, with 7 positions matching TRBD2. Trimming took 6 bases from V and 4 from J; bases not matched to a gene: 15. Germline loops: CDR1 MNHNY, CDR2 SVGAGI (reference sequence). The CDR3 covers 16 residues. This CDR3 is CASSSPGSGALYEQYF. The CDR3 DNA sequence: TGTGCCAGCAGCAGCCCCGGGAGCGGGGCGTTATACGAGCAGTACTTC.

The sample holds a few counts of this clone. The DNA for the CDR3 is TGCGCCAGCAGCTACGGACAGGGGCGTGCAACTAATGAAAAACTGTTTTTT. This gives the protein CASSYGQGRATNEKLFF. V usage is TRBV5-1 and J usage is TRBJ1-4, with 9 bases fitting TRBD1. V trimming: 3 bases; J trimming: 0 bases; junction bases outside the gene matches: 6. The CDR3 consists of 17 residues. Germline V gene lookup returns CDR1 SGHRS and CDR2 YFSETQ. Filled out from reference TRBV5-1 and TRBJ1-4, the complete variable domain reads KAGVTQTPRYLIKTRGQQVTLSCSPISGHRSVSWYQQTPGQGLQFLFEYFSETQRNKGNFPGRFSGRQFSNSRSEMNVSTLELGDSALYLCASSYGQGRATNEKLFFGSGTQLSVL.

This chain links TRBV5-1 with TRBJ2-1; 8 bases are shared with TRBD2. Germline V gives CDR1 SGHRS, CDR2 YFSETQ. CDR3 size: 15 residues. The V and J ends lost 5 bases and 10 bases, in that order; junction bases with no gene match: 14. CDR3 DNA: TGCGCCAGCAGGCACCTAGGACTAGCAAAAACAGAGCAGTTCTTC. Its protein product is CASRHLGLAKTEQFF.